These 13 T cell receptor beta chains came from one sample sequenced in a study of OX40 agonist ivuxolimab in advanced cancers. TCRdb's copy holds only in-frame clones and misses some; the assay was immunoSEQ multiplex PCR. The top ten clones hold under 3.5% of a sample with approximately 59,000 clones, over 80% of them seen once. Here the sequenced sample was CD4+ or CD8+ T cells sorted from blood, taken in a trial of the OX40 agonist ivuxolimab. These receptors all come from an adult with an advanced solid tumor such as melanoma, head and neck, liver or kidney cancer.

Here the CDR3 reads CASSLERGPYEQYF. The CDR3 bases are TGCGCCAGCAGCTTGGAGCGGGGGCCTTACGAGCAGTACTTC. The chain is built from TRBV5-1 and TRBJ2-7, with 8 bases fitting TRBD2. The CDR3 is 14 amino acids. Germline lookup yields CDR1 SGHRS and CDR2 YFSETQ. Trimming cost V 0 bases and J 4 bases; bases outside gene matches: 3.

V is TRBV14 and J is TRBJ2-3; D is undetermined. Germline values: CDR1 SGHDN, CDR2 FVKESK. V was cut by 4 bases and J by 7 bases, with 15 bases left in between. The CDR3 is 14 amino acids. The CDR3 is CASSPNLIEHTQYF. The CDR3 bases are TGTGCCAGCAGCCCCAACCTAATAGAGCATACGCAGTATTTT. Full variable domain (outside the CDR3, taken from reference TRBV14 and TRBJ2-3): EAGVTQFPSHSVIEKGQTVTLRCDPISGHDNLYWYRRVMGKEIKFLLHFVKESKQDESGMPNNRFLAERTGGTYSTLKVQPAELEDSGVYFCASSPNLIEHTQYFGPGTRLTVL.

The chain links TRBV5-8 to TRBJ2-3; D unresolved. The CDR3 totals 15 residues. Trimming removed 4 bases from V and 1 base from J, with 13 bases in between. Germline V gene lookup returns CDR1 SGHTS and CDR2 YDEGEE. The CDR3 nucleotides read TGTGCCAGCAGCCTACAGACTCCGGGCACAGATACGCAGTATTTT. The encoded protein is CASSLQTPGTDTQYF.

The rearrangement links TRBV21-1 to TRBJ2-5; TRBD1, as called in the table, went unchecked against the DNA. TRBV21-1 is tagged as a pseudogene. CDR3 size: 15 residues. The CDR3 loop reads CASSKMGQNQETQYF. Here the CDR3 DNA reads TGTGCCAGCAGCAAAATGGGACAGAACCAAGAGACCCAGTACTTC.

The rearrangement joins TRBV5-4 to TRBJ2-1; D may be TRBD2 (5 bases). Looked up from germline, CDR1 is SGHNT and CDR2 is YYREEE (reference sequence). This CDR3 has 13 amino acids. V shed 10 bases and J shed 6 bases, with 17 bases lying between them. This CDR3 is CAAQRGVGNEQFF. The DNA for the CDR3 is TGTGCCGCGCAACGGGGAGTAGGCAATGAGCAGTTCTTC.

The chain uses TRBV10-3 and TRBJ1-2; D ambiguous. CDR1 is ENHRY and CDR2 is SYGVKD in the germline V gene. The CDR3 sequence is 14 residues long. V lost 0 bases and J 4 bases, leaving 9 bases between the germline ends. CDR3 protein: CAISESTELYGYTF. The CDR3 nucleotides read TGTGCCATCAGTGAGTCAACAGAGCTCTATGGCTACACCTTC.

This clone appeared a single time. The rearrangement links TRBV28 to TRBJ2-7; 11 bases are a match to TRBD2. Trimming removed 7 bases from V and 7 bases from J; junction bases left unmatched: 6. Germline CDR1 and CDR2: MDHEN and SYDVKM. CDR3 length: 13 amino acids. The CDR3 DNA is TGTGCCAGCACGACTAGCGGGGTTTGGGAGCAGTACTTC. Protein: CASTTSGVWEQYF. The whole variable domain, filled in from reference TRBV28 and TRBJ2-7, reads DVKVTQSSRYLVKRTGEKVFLECVQDMDHENMFWYRQDPGLGLRLIYFSYDVKMKEKGDIPEGYSVSREKKERFSLILESASTNQTSMYLCASTTSGVWEQYFGPGTRLTVT.

CDR3 nucleotide sequence: TGTGCCAGCTCAAGGACAGGGACGACAGATACGCAGTATTTT. The encoded protein is CASSRTGTTDTQYF. V and J are TRBV18 and TRBJ2-3; 8 nucleotides agree with TRBD1. The CDR3 is made up of 14 amino acids. Germline assignment: CDR1 KGHSH and CDR2 LQKENI. J was trimmed by 3 bases and V by 5 bases; bases with no gene match: 4.

CDR3 coding DNA: TGTGCCAGCTCACCATATCGTACTGAAGCTTTCTTT. Its protein product is CASSPYRTEAFF. The V and J genes are TRBV18 and TRBJ1-1, with D unclear. Germline CDR1 KGHSH, CDR2 LQKENI. This CDR3 is 12 amino acids long. Trimming pared 2 bases from V and 5 bases from J, leaving 6 bases between.

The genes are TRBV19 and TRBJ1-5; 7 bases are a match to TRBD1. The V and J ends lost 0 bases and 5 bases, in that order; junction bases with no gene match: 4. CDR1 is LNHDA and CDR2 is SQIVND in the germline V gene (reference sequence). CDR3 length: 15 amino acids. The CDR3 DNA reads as TGTGCCAGTAGTATAGAAGGGGGCGCGGATCAGCCCCAGCATTTT. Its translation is CASSIEGGADQPQHF.

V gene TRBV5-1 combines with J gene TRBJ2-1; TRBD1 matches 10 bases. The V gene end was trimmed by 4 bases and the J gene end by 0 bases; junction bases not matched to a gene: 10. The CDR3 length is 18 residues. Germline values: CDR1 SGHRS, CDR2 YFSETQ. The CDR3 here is CASSQLPGQGSSYNEQFF. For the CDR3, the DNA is TGCGCCAGCAGCCAACTGCCGGGACAGGGGAGCTCCTACAATGAGCAGTTCTTC.

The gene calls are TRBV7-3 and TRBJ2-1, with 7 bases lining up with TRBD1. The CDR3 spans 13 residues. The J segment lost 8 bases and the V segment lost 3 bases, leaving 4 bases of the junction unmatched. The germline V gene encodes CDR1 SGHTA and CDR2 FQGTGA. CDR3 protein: CASSLTGRDEQFF. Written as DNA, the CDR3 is TGTGCCAGCAGCTTGACAGGGCGGGATGAGCAGTTCTTC.

In DNA form, the CDR3 reads TGTGCCAGCAGCCCTAGGGCGGATTACACCGGGGAGCTGTTTTTT. This gives the protein CASSPRADYTGELFF. The chain links TRBV9 to TRBJ2-2; D gene unclear. The CDR3 runs to 15 residues. Trimming pared 4 bases from V and 3 bases from J, leaving 13 bases between. Germline V gene sequence: CDR1 SGDLS, CDR2 YYNGEE. Variable domain in full (rest from reference TRBV9 and TRBJ2-2): DSGVTQTPKHLITATGQRVTLRCSPRSGDLSVYWYQQSLDQGLQFLIQYYNGEERAKGNILERFSAQQFPDLHSELNLSSLELGDSALYFCASSPRADYTGELFFGEGSRLTVL.